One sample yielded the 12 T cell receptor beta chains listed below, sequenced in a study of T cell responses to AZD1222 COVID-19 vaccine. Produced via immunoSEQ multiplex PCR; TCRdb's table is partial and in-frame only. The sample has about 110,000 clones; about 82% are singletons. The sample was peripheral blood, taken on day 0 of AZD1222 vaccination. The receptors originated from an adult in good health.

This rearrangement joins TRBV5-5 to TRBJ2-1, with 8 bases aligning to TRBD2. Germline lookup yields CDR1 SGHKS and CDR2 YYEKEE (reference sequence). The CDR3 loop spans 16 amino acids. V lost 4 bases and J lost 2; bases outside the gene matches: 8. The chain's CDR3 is CASSLSGDRTYNEQFF. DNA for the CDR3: TGTGCCAGCAGCCTTAGCGGGGATAGGACCTACAATGAGCAGTTCTTC.

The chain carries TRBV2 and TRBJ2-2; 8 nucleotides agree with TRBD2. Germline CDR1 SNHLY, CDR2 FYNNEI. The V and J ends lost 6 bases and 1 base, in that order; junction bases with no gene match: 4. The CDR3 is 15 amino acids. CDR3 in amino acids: CASRALAGNTGELFF. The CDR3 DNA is TGTGCCAGCAGGGCCCTAGCGGGGAACACCGGGGAGCTGTTTTTT.

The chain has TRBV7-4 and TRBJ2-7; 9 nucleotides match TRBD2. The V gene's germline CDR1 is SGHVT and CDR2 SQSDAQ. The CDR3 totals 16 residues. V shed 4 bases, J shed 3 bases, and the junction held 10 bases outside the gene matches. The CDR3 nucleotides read TGTGCCAGCAGCTCCCGGGGGCGACTAGCGGACTACGAGCAGTACTTC. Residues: CASSSRGRLADYEQYF.

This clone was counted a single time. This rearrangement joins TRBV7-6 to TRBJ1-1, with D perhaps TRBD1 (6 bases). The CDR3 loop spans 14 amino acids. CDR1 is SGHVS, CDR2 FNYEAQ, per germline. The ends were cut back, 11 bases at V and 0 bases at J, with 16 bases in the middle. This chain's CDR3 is CAVMTDSLNTEAFF. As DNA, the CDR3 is TGTGCCGTCATGACGGACAGTCTGAACACTGAAGCTTTCTTT.

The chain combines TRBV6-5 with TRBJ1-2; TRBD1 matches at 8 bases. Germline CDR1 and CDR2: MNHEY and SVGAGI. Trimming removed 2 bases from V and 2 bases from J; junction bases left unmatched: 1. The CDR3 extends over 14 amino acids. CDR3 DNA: TGTGCCAGCAGTTACAGACAGGGGAACTATGGCTACACCTTC. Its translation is CASSYRQGNYGYTF.

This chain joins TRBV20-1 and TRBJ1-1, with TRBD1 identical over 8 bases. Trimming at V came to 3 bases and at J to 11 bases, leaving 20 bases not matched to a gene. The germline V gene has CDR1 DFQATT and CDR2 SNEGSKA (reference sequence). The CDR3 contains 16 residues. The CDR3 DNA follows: TGCAGTGCTAGTAGGTTCGGGACAGGCTACCCTCGGGGGGCTTTCTTT. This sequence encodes CSASRFGTGYPRGAFF.

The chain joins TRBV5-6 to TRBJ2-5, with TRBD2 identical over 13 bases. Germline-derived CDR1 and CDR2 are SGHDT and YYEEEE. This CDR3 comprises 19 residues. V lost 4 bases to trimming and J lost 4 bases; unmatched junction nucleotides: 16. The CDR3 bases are TGTGCCAGCAGCCCCCCGGGACTAGCGGGGATCAGGGCCTCAGAGACCCAGTACTTC. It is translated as CASSPPGLAGIRASETQYF.

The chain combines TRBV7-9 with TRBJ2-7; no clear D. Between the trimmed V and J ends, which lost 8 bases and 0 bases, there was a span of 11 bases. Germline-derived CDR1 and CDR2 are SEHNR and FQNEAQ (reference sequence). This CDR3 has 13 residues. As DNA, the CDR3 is TGTGCCAGCGGAATTAGTAGCTCCTACGAGCAGTACTTC. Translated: CASGISSSYEQYF. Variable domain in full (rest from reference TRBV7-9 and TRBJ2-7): DTGVSQNPRHKITKRGQNVTFRCDPISEHNRLYWYRQTLGQGPEFLTYFQNEAQLEKSRLLSDRFSAERPKGSFSTLEIQRTEQGDSAMYLCASGISSSYEQYFGPGTRLTVT.

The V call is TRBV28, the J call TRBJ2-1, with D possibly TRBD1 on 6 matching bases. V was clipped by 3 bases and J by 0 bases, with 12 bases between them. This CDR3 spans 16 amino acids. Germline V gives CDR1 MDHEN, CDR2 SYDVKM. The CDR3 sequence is CASSFRGRSSYNEQFF. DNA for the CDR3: TGTGCCAGCAGTTTCAGGGGAAGGAGCTCCTACAATGAGCAGTTCTTC.

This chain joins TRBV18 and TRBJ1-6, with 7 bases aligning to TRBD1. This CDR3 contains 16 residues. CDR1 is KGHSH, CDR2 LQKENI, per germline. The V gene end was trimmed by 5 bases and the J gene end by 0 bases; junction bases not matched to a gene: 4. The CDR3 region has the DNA TGTGCCAGCTCATCTCGACAGGGCTCCTATAATTCACCCCTCCACTTT. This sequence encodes CASSSRQGSYNSPLHF.

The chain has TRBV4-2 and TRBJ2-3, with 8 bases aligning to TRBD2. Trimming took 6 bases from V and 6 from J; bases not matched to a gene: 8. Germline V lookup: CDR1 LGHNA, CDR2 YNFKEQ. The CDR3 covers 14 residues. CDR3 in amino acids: CASSQRGPLDTQYF. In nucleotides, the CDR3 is TGTGCCAGCAGTCAGCGGGGGCCGCTGGATACGCAGTATTTT.

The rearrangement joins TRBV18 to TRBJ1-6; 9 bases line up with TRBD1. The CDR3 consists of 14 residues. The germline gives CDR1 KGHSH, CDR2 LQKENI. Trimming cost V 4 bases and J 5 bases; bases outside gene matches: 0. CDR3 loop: CASSRTGDNSPLHF. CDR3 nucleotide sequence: TGTGCCAGCTCACGGACAGGGGATAATTCACCCCTCCACTTT.